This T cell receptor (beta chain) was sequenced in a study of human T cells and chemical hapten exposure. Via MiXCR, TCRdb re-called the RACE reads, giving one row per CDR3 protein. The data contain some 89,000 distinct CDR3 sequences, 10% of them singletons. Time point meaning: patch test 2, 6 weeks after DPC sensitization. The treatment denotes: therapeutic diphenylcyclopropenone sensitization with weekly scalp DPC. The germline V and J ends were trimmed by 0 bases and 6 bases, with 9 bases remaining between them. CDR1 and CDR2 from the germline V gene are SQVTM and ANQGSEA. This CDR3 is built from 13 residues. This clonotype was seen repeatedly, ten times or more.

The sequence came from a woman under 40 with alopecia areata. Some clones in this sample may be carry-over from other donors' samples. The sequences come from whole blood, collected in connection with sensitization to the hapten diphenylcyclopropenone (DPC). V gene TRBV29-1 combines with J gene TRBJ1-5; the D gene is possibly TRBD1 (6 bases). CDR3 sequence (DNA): TGCAGCGTTGAAGAAGGGGGTGGTCAGCCCCAGCATTTT. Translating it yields CSVEEGGGQPQHF.